Below, one T cell receptor beta chain is given with its context. Its matching antigen is unknown. These data belong to a study of T cell responses to AZD1222 COVID-19 vaccine. Findings of the study overall: Clonal diversity was possibly underestimated, and the donors were mostly white British, with more females.

Germline assignment: CDR1 SGHTA and CDR2 FQGTGA. V gave up 2 bases and J gave up 3 bases, with 7 bases separating them. CDR3 size: 13 residues. The method was immunoSEQ multiplex PCR; TCRdb's version includes in-frame clones alone and lacks a portion of them. The data show over 75,000 clones, with roughly 88% seen just once and 3.4% held by the top ten. V is TRBV7-3 and J is TRBJ1-1, with unresolved D. This specimen consisted of peripheral blood, obtained 28 days after the second AZD1222 dose. The sequence came from an adult who received the AZD1222 COVID-19 vaccine. The CDR3 nucleotides are TGTGCCAGCAGCTTAGTGATGGACACTGAAGCTTTCTTT. Its protein is CASSLVMDTEAFF.